The 8 T cell receptor beta chains reported below all come from one sample, sequenced in a study of T cells in Graves' hyperthyroidism and ophthalmopathy. RNA transcripts gave rise to amplified TCR beta CDR3 regions. First-round RT-PCR of the TCR CDR3 relied on the HTBI primer set. Using its own MiXCR run on the multiplex PCR reads, TCRdb lists one record per CDR3 protein. The top ten hold 7.8% of the sample, which has some 300,000 distinct CDR3 sequences, approximately 12% seen once. The source material was blood. These receptors came from a woman aged 25 to 39 with Graves' hyperthyroidism that later progressed to Graves' ophthalmopathy.

This clonotype was seen at least ten times. In nucleotides, the CDR3 is TGTGCCAGCAGTCTAAGGCGGGTTCACGAGCAGTACTTC. This encodes CASSLRRVHEQYF. The chain links TRBV2 to TRBJ2-7; D is possibly TRBD2 (5 bases). The V and J ends lost 5 bases and 5 bases respectively, with 13 bases between them. The germline gives CDR1 SNHLY, CDR2 FYNNEI. This CDR3 is built from 13 residues.

This clonotype occurred many times. The chain combines TRBV2 with TRBJ2-7; D unresolved. The V gene's germline CDR1 is SNHLY and CDR2 FYNNEI. This CDR3 is 13 amino acids long. Trimming cost V 3 bases and J 5 bases, with 11 bases left between them. The CDR3 DNA sequence: TGTGCCAGCAGTGATCCCTACACCGACGAGCAGTACTTC. Translation gives CASSDPYTDEQYF. Full variable domain (missing parts from reference TRBV2 and TRBJ2-7): EPEVTQTPSHQVTQMGQEVILRCVPISNHLYFYWYRQILGQKVEFLVSFYNNEISEKSEIFDDQFSVERPDGSNFTLKIRSTKLEDSAMYFCASSDPYTDEQYFGPGTRLTVT.

Comment on this clonotype: A read error may be the cause here, since a much bigger clone is one base away. The chain's CDR3 is CASREEGTDTQYF. The CDR3 nucleotides read TGTGCCAGCAGGGAGGAAGGCACAGATACGCAGTATTTT. The chain carries TRBV5-5 and TRBJ2-3; tentatively, D is TRBD2 (5 bases). CDR1 is SGHKS and CDR2 is YYEKEE in the germline V gene (reference sequence). V gave up 5 bases and J gave up 1 base, with 8 bases separating them. The CDR3 has 13 amino acids.

Ten or more counts support this clonotype. The chain carries TRBV28 and TRBJ2-3; no clear D. Germline V gives CDR1 MDHEN, CDR2 SYDVKM. The CDR3 covers 14 residues. V shed 1 base and J shed 4 bases, with 9 bases lying between them. The CDR3 region is CASSLFSRADTQYF. In nucleotides, the CDR3 is TGTGCCAGCAGTTTATTTTCCAGAGCAGATACGCAGTATTTT.

This chain uses TRBV20-1 with TRBJ2-7, with TRBD2 matching 8 bases. V dropped 6 bases and J dropped 5; count of bases not matched to a gene: 9. The CDR3 runs 13 residues. Germline CDR1 DFQATT, CDR2 SNEGSKA (reference sequence). The CDR3 loop reads CSATGTRMDEQYF. CDR3 nucleotides: TGCAGTGCCACCGGGACTAGAATGGACGAGCAGTACTTC.

This clonotype showed up many times. The chain joins TRBV7-2 to TRBJ2-4, with 8 bases lining up with TRBD1. This CDR3 is 15 amino acids long. Germline CDR1 and CDR2: SGHTA and FQGNSA. The V and J ends lost 5 bases and 3 bases, in that order; junction bases with no gene match: 6. Here the CDR3 DNA reads TGTGCCAGCAGCGGCGGACAGGGAGTCAAAAACATTCAGTACTTC. Protein sequence: CASSGGQGVKNIQYF.

In its sample, this clonotype was seen a few times. This CDR3 fails to terminate in the conserved phenylalanine or tryptophan, so it likely reflects a read error. J is TRBJ2-1 and V is TRBV27; D may be TRBD1 or TRBD2 (5 bases each). The CDR3 is made up of 15 amino acids. Trimming left V 4 bases short and J 5 bases short, with 15 bases between. Germline V gives CDR1 MNHEY, CDR2 SMNVEV (reference sequence). This chain's CDR3 is CASSYQRLGDNEQFL. CDR3 in DNA: TGTGCCAGCAGTTACCAGAGGTTGGGGGACAATGAGCAGTTCCTC.

Many counts were recorded for this clonotype. The chain recombines TRBV3-1 with TRBJ1-2; D perhaps matches TRBD1 (6 bases). The V gene lost 4 bases and the J gene lost 11 bases, with 26 bases spanning the gap. Germline assignment: CDR1 LGHDT and CDR2 YNNKEL (reference sequence). This CDR3 spans 16 amino acids. CDR3 nucleotides: TGTGCCAGCAGCCGAACTGGGACCTGGGGGGCGACGCGATACACCTTC. Amino acids: CASSRTGTWGATRYTF. Full variable domain (missing parts from reference TRBV3-1 and TRBJ1-2): DTAVSQTPKYLVTQMGNDKSIKCEQNLGHDTMYWYKQDSKKFLKIMFSYNNKELIINETVPNRFSPKSPDKAHLNLHINSLELGDSAVYFCASSRTGTWGATRYTFGSGTRLTVV.